The present T cell receptor (beta chain) was sequenced within a study of T cell repertoires in cytomegalovirus infection. Study-level information: Public TCR beta signatures marked donors with CMV infection and the matching HLA.

This clonotype was observed a handful of times. Its specificity is not known. General observations from the study: Adding up the frequency of public TCR beta families identified people who carried CMV plus the relevant HLA. HLA-C-restricted CMV clonotypes gave the most frequent clonotype in two of eight donors.

Trimming cost V 0 bases and J 6 bases, with 11 bases left between them. The CDR3 runs 14 residues. The V gene's germline CDR1 is LNHNV and CDR2 YYDKDF (reference sequence). MiXCR was run by TCRdb on the reads, yielding one entry per CDR3 protein. The sample includes more than 150,000 distinct CDR3 sequences, roughly a fifth of them seen just once. The TCR sequence derives from a human donor in good health (CMV status not recorded). Some clones in this sample may be carry-over from other donors' samples. The sample comprised PBMCs. V and J are TRBV15 and TRBJ2-5, with D maybe TRBD1 (6 bases). The CDR3 sequence is CATSREGQRKTQYF. In DNA form, the CDR3 reads TGTGCCACCAGCAGAGAAGGACAGAGGAAGACCCAGTACTTC.